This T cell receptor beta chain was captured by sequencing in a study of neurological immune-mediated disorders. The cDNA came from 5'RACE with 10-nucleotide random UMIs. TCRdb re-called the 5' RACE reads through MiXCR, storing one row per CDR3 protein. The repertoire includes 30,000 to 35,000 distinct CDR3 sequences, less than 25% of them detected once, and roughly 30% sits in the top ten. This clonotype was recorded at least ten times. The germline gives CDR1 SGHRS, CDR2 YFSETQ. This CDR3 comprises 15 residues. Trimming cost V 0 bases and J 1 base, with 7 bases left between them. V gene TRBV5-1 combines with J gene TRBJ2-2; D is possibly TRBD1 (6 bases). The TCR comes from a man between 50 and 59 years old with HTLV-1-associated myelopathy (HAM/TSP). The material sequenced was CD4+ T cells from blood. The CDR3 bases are TGCGCCAGCAGCTTGGGACAGGTGAACACCGGGGAGCTGTTTTTT. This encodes CASSLGQVNTGELFF. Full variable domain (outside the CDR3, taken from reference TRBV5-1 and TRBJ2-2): KAGVTQTPRYLIKTRGQQVTLSCSPISGHRSVSWYQQTPGQGLQFLFEYFSETQRNKGNFPGRFSGRQFSNSRSEMNVSTLELGDSALYLCASSLGQVNTGELFFGEGSRLTVL.